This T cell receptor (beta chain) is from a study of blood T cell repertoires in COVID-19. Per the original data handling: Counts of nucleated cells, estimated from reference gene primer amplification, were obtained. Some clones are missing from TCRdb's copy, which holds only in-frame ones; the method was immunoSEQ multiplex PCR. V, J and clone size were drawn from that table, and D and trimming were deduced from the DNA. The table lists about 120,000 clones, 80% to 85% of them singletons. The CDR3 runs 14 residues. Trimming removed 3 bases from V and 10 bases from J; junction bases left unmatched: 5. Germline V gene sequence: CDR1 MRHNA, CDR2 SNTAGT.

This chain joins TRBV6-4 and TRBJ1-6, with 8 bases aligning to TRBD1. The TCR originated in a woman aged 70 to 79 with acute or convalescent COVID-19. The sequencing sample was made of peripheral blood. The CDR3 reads CASSDVGTGSPLHF. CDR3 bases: TGTGCCAGCAGTGATGTAGGGACAGGATCACCCCTCCACTTT.